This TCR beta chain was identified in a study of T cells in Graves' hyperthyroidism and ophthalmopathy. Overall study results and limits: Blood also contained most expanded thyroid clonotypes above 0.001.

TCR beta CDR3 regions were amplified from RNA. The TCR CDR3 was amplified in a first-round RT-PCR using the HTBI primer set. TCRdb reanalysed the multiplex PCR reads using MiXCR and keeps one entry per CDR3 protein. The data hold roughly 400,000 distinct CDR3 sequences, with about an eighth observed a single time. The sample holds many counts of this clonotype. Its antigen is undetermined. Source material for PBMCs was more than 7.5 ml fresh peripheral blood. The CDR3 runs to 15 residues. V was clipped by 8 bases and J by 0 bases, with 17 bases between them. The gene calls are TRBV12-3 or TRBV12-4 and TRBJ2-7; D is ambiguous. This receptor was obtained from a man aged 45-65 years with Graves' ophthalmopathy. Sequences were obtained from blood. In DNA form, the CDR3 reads TGTGCCAGCTCGCCCGACGGATTGGGCTCCTACGAGCAGTACTTC. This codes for CASSPDGLGSYEQYF.